This TCR beta chain is from a study of T-cell reconstitution after alpha-beta-depleted transplantation in children. Findings and limits, study-wide: Fresh T-cell production supplied most of the T-cell counts and diversity seen one year after transplant. By about two months after transplant, alpha-beta T cells reportedly arose from several hundred graft clones that had expanded.

In this sample, this clonotype turned up many times. Its matching antigen is unknown. CDR3 size: 14 residues. Trimming removed 0 bases at V and 0 bases at J, with 7 bases between. CDR1 SGDLS and CDR2 YYNGEE come from the germline V gene. Molecular barcoding with unique molecular identifiers was used for the TCRbeta library. TCRdb re-derived calls from the PCR reads in MiXCR, one entry per CDR3 protein. This sample has roughly 670,000 distinct CDR3 sequences, with around 13% found just once. The rearrangement uses TRBV9 and TRBJ2-7; D uncertain. The sequenced sample was PBMCs, obtained before TCRalphabeta/CD19-depleted stem cell transplant. The sequence came from a girl aged 2 to 9 with congenital amegakaryocytic thrombocytopenia, due to receive a stem cell transplant. The CDR3 is CASSVVYDSYEQYF. DNA for the CDR3: TGTGCCAGCAGCGTAGTTTATGACTCCTACGAGCAGTACTTC.